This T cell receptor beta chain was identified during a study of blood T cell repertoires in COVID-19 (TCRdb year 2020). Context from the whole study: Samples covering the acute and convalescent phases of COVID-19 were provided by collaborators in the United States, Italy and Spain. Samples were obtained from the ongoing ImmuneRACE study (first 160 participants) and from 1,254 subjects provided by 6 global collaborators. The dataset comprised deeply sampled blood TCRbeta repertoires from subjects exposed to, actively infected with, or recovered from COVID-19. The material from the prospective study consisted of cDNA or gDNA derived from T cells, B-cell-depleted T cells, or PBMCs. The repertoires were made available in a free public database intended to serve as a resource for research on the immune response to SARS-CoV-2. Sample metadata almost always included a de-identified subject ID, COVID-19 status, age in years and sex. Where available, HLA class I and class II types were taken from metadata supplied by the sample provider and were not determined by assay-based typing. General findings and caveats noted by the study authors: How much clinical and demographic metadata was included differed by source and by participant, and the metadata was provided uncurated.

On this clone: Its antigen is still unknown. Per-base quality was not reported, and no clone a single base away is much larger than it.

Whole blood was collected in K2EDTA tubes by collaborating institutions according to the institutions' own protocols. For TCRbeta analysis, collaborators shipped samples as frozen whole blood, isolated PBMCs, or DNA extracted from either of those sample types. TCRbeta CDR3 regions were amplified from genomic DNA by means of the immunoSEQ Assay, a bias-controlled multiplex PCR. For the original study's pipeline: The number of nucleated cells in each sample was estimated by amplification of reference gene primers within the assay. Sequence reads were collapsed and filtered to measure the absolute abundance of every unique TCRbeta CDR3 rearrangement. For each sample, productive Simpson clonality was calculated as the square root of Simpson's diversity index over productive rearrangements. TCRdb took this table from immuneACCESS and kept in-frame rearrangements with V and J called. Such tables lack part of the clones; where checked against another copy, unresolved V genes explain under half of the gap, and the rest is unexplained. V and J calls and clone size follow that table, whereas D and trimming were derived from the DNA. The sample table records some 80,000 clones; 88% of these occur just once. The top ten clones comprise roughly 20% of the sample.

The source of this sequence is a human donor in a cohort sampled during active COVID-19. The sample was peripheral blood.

In nucleotides, the sequence is TGTGCCAGCAGCAAAGCGGGACTAGCGATATACAATGAGCAGTTCTTC. The translation is CASSKAGLAIYNEQFF. The V and J genes are TRBV21-1 and TRBJ2-1; TRBD2 is taken as the D call from the table, unchecked against the DNA. TRBV21-1 is a pseudogene segment. The CDR3 sequence holds 16 residues, the cysteine and phenylalanine included. Kept here is only the CDR3 DNA, which spans 48 bases and is read in frame from base 1.